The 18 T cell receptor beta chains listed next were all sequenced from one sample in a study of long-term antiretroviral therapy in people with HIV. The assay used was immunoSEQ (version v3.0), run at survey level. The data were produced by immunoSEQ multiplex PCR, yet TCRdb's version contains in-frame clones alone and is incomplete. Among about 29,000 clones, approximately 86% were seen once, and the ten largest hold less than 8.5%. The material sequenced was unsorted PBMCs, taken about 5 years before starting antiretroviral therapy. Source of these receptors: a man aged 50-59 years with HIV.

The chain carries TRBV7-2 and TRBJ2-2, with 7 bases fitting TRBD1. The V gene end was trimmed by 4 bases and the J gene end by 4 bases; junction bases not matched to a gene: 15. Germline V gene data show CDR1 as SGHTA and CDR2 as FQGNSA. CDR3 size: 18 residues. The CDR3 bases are TGTGCCAGCAGCTCACCCGGGACAGCGCCTTCGCCCACCGGGGAGCTGTTTTTT. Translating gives CASSSPGTAPSPTGELFF.

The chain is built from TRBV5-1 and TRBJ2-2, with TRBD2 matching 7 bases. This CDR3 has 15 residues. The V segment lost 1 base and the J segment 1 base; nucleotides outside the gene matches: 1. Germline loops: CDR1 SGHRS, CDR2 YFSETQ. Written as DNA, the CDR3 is TGCGCCAGCAGCTTGCCTAGCGGGAACACCGGGGAGCTGTTTTTT. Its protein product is CASSLPSGNTGELFF.

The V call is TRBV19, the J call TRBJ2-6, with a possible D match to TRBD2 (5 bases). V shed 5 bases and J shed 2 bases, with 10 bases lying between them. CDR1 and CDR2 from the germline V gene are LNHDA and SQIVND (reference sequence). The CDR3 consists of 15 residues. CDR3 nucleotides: TGTGCCAGTAGTGGTCGGGAAACTGGGGCCAACGTCCTGACTTTC. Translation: CASSGRETGANVLTF.

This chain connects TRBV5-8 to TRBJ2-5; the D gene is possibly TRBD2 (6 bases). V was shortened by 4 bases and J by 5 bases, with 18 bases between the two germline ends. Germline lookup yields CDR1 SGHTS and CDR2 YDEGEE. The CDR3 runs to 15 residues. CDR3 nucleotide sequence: TGTGCCAGCAGCACCAAAGGGACTCTGGGGGAGACCCAGTACTTC. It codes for CASSTKGTLGETQYF.

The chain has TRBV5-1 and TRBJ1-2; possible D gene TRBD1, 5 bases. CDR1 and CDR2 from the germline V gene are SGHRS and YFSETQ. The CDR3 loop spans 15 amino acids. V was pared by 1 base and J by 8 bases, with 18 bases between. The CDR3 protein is CASSLHLTWQGGYTF. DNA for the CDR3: TGCGCCAGCAGCTTGCACTTAACATGGCAGGGAGGCTACACCTTC.

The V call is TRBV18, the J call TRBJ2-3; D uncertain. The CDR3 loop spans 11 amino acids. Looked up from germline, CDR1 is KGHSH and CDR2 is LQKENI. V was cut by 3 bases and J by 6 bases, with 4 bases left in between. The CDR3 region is CASSPADTQYF. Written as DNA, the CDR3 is TGTGCCAGCTCACCGGCCGATACGCAGTATTTT.

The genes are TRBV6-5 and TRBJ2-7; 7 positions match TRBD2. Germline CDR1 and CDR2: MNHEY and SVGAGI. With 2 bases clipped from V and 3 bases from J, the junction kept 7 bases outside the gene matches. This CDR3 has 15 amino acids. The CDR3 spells CASSYMASGNYEQYF. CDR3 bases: TGTGCCAGCAGTTACATGGCTAGCGGCAACTACGAGCAGTACTTC.

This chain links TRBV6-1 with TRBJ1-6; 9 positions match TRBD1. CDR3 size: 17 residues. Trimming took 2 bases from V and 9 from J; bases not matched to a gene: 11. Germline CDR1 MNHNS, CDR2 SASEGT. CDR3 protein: CASSENPGQGRRSPLHF. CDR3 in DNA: TGTGCCAGCAGTGAAAACCCGGGACAGGGAAGGCGTTCACCCCTCCACTTT.

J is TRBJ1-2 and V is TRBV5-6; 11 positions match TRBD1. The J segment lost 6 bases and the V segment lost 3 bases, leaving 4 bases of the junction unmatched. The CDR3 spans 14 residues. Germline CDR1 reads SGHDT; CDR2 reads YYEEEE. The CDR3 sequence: CASSWEDRGHGYTF. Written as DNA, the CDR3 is TGTGCCAGCAGCTGGGAGGACAGGGGGCATGGCTACACCTTC.

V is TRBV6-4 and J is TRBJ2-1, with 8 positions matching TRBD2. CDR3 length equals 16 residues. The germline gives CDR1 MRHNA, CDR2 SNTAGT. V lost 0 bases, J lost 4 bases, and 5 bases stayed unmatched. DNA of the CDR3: TGTGCCAGCAGTGACTCCCCAGCGGGAGCATACAATGAGCAGTTCTTC. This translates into CASSDSPAGAYNEQFF.

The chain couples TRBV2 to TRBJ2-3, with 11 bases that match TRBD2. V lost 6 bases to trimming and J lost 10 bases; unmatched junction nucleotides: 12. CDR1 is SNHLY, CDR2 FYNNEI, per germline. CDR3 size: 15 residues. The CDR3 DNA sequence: TGTGCCAGCAGCTCTAGCGGGGGGCAGTCCATTGCGCAGTATTTT. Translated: CASSSSGGQSIAQYF. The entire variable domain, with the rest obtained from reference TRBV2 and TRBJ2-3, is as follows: EPEVTQTPSHQVTQMGQEVILRCVPISNHLYFYWYRQILGQKVEFLVSFYNNEISEKSEIFDDQFSVERPDGSNFTLKIRSTKLEDSAMYFCASSSSGGQSIAQYFGPGTRLTVL.

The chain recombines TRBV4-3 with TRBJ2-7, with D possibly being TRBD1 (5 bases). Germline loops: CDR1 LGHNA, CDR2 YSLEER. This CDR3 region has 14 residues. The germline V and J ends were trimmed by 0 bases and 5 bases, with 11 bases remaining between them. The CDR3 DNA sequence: TGCGCCAGCAGCCAAGACAGGGCCAACCACGAGCAGTACTTC. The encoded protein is CASSQDRANHEQYF.

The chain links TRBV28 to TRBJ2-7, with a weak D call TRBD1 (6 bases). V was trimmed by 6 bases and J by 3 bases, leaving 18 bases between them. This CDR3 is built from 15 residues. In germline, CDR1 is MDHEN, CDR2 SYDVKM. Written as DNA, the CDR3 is TGTGCCAGCAGCCGCAGCAGGGGTGAGTTCTACGAGCAGTACTTC. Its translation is CASSRSRGEFYEQYF.

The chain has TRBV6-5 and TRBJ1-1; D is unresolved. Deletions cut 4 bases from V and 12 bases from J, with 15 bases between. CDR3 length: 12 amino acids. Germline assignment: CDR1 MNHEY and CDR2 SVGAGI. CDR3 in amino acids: CASSSDVGRPFF. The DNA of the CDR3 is TGTGCCAGCAGTTCTGACGTCGGAAGACCTTTCTTT.

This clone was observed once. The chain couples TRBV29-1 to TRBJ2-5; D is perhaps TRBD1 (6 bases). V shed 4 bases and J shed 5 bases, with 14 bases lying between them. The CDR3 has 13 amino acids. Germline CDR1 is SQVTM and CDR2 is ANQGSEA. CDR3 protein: CSVVPAGVETQYF. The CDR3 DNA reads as TGCAGCGTTGTCCCGGCAGGGGTCGAGACCCAGTACTTC.

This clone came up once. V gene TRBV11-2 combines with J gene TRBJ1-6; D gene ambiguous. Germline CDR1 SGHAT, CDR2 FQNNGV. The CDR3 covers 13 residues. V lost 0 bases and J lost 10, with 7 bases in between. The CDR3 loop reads CASSLETVSPLHF. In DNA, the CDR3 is TGTGCCAGCAGCTTAGAAACGGTCTCACCCCTCCACTTT. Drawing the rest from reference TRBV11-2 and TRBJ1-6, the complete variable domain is EAGVAQSPRYKIIEKRQSVAFWCNPISGHATLYWYQQILGQGPKLLIQFQNNGVVDDSQLPKDRFSAERLKGVDSTLKIQPAKLEDSAVYLCASSLETVSPLHFGNGTRLTVT.

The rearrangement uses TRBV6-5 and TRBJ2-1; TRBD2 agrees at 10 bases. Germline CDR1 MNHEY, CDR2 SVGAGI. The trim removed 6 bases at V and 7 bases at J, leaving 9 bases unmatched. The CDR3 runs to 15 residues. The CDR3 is CASSRAGTSVNEQFF. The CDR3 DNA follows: TGTGCCAGCAGCCGAGCCGGGACTAGCGTGAATGAGCAGTTCTTC.

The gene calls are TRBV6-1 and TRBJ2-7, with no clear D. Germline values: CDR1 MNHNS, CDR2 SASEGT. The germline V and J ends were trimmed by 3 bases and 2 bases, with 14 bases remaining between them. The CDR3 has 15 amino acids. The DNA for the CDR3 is TGTGCCAGCAGTGACCCATGGACGGTAACCTACGAGCAGTACTTC. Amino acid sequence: CASSDPWTVTYEQYF.